The next 29 T cell receptor beta chains were all read from a single sample in a study of cytomegalovirus exposure and HLA in healthy donors. Primers included in the PCR were 60 Vbeta and 13 Jbeta primers. The method was immunoSEQ multiplex PCR; TCRdb's version includes in-frame clones alone and lacks a portion of them. The sample includes tens of thousands of clones, roughly 80% seen only once; the top ten take approximately 1.9%. Material: PBMCs. Receptors were obtained from a woman in her thirties in good health and CMV-seronegative.

This rearrangement joins TRBV15 to TRBJ2-7; 7 nucleotides match TRBD1. The CDR3 extends over 15 amino acids. Losses at the gene ends were 0 bases for V and 4 bases for J; bases not matched to a gene: 6. Germline V gives CDR1 LNHNV, CDR2 YYDKDF (reference sequence). CDR3 DNA sequence: TGTGCCACCAGCAGAGAGGAGACAGGGATATACGAGCAGTACTTC. Amino acids: CATSREETGIYEQYF.

The chain employs TRBV19 and TRBJ2-5; TRBD2 is a possible D gene (6 bases). The DNA matches TRBJ2-7 better at its end, which makes the J call doubtful. Germline assignment: CDR1 LNHDA and CDR2 SQIVND (reference sequence). The CDR3 has 14 residues. The CDR3 DNA reads as TGTGCCAGTGGCCTGCAAGCGGGCACTTACGAGCAGTACTTC. Its protein product is CASGLQAGTYEQYF.

The chain employs TRBV7-9 and TRBJ2-3, with 7 bases fitting TRBD2. The CDR3 runs 17 residues. Looked up from germline, CDR1 is SEHNR and CDR2 is FQNEAQ (reference sequence). The V segment lost 5 bases and the J segment 4 bases; nucleotides outside the gene matches: 15. The CDR3 sequence is CASSEIGLGGSSDTQYF. The CDR3 DNA sequence: TGTGCCAGCAGCGAAATCGGACTAGGCGGGAGTTCAGATACGCAGTATTTT.

The chain recombines TRBV5-1 with TRBJ2-1; TRBD2 is a possible D gene (5 bases). The CDR3 has 15 amino acids. V was pared by 4 bases and J by 3 bases, with 14 bases between. Germline V gene sequence: CDR1 SGHRS, CDR2 YFSETQ. In DNA, the CDR3 is TGCGCCAGCAGCCAGGCCGATAGCGTCTACAATGAGCAGTTCTTC. This sequence encodes CASSQADSVYNEQFF.

In DNA, the CDR3 is TGTGCCAGCAGCTCACGCCAGTGGGGCAGGACATCTGGAAACACCATATATTTT. Translated: CASSSRQWGRTSGNTIYF. The genes are TRBV9 and TRBJ1-3; D perhaps matches TRBD1 (5 bases). From germline, CDR1 is SGDLS and CDR2 YYNGEE. The CDR3 has 18 residues. Trimming stripped 4 bases from V and 1 base from J, with 21 bases between.

This chain joins TRBV5-8 and TRBJ2-3, with TRBD2 as a possible D gene (6 bases). V was pared by 4 bases and J by 2 bases, with 11 bases between. CDR3 size: 14 residues. The germline CDR1 and CDR2 sequences are SGHTS and YDEGEE. CDR3 protein: CASSLGLHTDTQYF. The CDR3 nucleotides are TGTGCCAGCAGCCTGGGACTCCACACAGATACGCAGTATTTT.

This chain links TRBV2 with TRBJ1-4, with 8 bases identical to TRBD1. CDR1 and CDR2 (germline): SNHLY, FYNNEI. V was pared by 6 bases and J by 13 bases, with 7 bases of the junction left unmatched. This CDR3 comprises 12 residues. CDR3 in DNA: TGTGCCAGCAGGGCGACAGGGGTGGGACTGTTTTTT. Translated: CASRATGVGLFF.

The V call is TRBV10-2, the J call TRBJ2-1, with 12 bases aligning to TRBD2. V trimming: 7 bases; J trimming: 2 bases; junction bases outside the gene matches: 6. The germline V gene encodes CDR1 WSHSY and CDR2 SAAADI. This CDR3 has 16 residues. The CDR3: CASKRTSGTTYNEQFF. The DNA of the CDR3 is TGCGCCAGCAAAAGGACTAGCGGGACCACCTACAATGAGCAGTTCTTC.

Only a few counts were recorded for this clone. The rearrangement uses TRBV15 and TRBJ1-2; TRBD1 agrees at 11 bases. Trimming cost V 3 bases and J 2 bases; bases outside gene matches: 2. Germline CDR1 LNHNV, CDR2 YYDKDF (reference sequence). The CDR3 runs 15 residues. The CDR3 bases are TGTGCCACCAGCAGGGACAGGGGGCAAAACTATGGCTACACCTTC. The encoded protein is CATSRDRGQNYGYTF. Full variable domain (remainder filled in from reference TRBV15 and TRBJ1-2): DAMVIQNPRYQVTQFGKPVTLSCSQTLNHNVMYWYQQKSSQAPKLLFHYYDKDFNNEADTPDNFQSRRPNTSFCFLDIRSPGLGDTAMYLCATSRDRGQNYGYTFGSGTRLTVV.

This clone has a single count. The chain carries TRBV28 and TRBJ2-7; possibly TRBD1 for D (5 bases). V was clipped by 7 bases and J by 0 bases, with 19 bases between them. CDR1 and CDR2 from the germline V gene are MDHEN and SYDVKM. The length of the CDR3 is 16 residues. The DNA of the CDR3 is TGTGCCAGCACCTCAATCAGGGCAGAGAGCTCCTACGAGCAGTACTTC. Protein: CASTSIRAESSYEQYF.

The chain joins TRBV7-2 to TRBJ1-5, with D perhaps matching TRBD1 (5 bases). Per the germline V gene, CDR1 is SGHTA and CDR2 is FQGNSA. The CDR3 consists of 15 residues. V was cut by 5 bases and J by 7 bases, with 18 bases left in between. The CDR3 region has the DNA TGTGCCAGCAGCCCCATGGTGGGGGGGGACCAGCCCCAGCATTTT. It translates to CASSPMVGGDQPQHF.

The rearrangement joins TRBV7-8 to TRBJ1-2, with D possibly matching TRBD1 (5 bases). Trimming shortened V by 6 bases and J by 2 bases, and 19 bases separated the two germline ends. This CDR3 comprises 16 residues. CDR1 SGHVS and CDR2 FQNEAQ come from the germline V gene. The CDR3 spells CASRESRAIGNYGYTF. The CDR3 bases are TGTGCCAGCAGGGAATCCAGGGCGATCGGAAACTATGGCTACACCTTC.

This chain links TRBV11-2 with TRBJ2-7; D gene uncertain. CDR1 and CDR2 (germline): SGHAT, FQNNGV. V shed 1 base and J shed 7 bases, with 14 bases lying between them. This CDR3 spans 14 amino acids. The CDR3 region is CASSLASLGIEQYF. DNA for the CDR3: TGTGCCAGCAGCTTAGCCTCCCTCGGTATAGAGCAGTACTTC.

The genes are TRBV28 and TRBJ1-2, with 9 bases fitting TRBD1. V gave up 5 bases and J gave up 4 bases; unmatched junction bases: 8. Germline V gene lookup returns CDR1 MDHEN and CDR2 SYDVKM. The CDR3 runs to 15 residues. CDR3 nucleotide sequence: TGTGCCAGCAGTCCAACAGGGGGCCCTTCCTATGGCTACACCTTC. The encoded protein is CASSPTGGPSYGYTF.

V usage is TRBV5-3 and J usage is TRBJ2-5; TRBD1 matches at 8 bases. The J call is in doubt because the DNA end fits TRBJ2-7 better. TRBV5-3 is treated as an ORF (open reading frame) with a function not yet certain. This CDR3 is 22 amino acids long. The CDR3 region has the DNA TGTGCCAGAAGCAAAAGGGACAGGAGATCACCTTATCTTTGTTCCAGCTCCTACGAGCAGTACTTC. Translating gives CARSKRDRRSPYLCSSSYEQYF.

This clone was seen more than once but under ten times. The chain employs TRBV4-1 and TRBJ2-3, with 7 bases identical to TRBD2. CDR1 is MGHRA and CDR2 is YSYEKL in the germline V gene. The CDR3 extends over 17 amino acids. The junction had 8 bases not matched to a gene; V was cut back by 0 bases and J by 2 bases. The CDR3 sequence: CASSQDSGGSITDTQYF. The CDR3 bases are TGCGCCAGCAGCCAAGATTCGGGGGGTTCTATCACAGATACGCAGTATTTT.

V is TRBV28 and J is TRBJ1-1, with D perhaps matching TRBD1 (6 bases). This CDR3 spans 13 amino acids. Germline CDR1 reads MDHEN; CDR2 reads SYDVKM. V gave up 5 bases and J gave up 1 base, with 8 bases separating them. CDR3 amino acids: CASSQGGNTEAFF. In DNA form, the CDR3 reads TGTGCCAGCAGTCAAGGGGGGAACACTGAAGCTTTCTTT.

The chain recombines TRBV19 with TRBJ1-5, with TRBD1 as a possible D gene (6 bases). The germline V gene encodes CDR1 LNHDA and CDR2 SQIVND (reference sequence). The CDR3 has 11 residues. In nucleotides, the CDR3 is TGTGCTACGGACAGCCGAGGGCCCCAGCATTTT. It translates to CATDSRGPQHF.

V gene TRBV7-9 combines with J gene TRBJ1-1; 10 bases agree with TRBD1. The CDR3 covers 14 residues. Trimming at V came to 10 bases and at J to 3 bases, leaving 8 bases not matched to a gene. Germline V gives CDR1 SEHNR, CDR2 FQNEAQ (reference sequence). The CDR3 reads CAIKTGGGYTEAFF. Written as DNA, the CDR3 is TGTGCCATCAAGACAGGGGGCGGCTACACTGAAGCTTTCTTT.

V usage is TRBV7-8 and J usage is TRBJ2-5; 16 nucleotides agree with TRBD2. The CDR3 consists of 21 residues. Germline assignment: CDR1 SGHVS and CDR2 FQNEAQ. The V and J ends lost 0 bases and 1 base, in that order; junction bases with no gene match: 11. CDR3 in amino acids: CASSLALRGLAGGAVQETQYF. CDR3 sequence (DNA): TGTGCCAGCAGCTTAGCCCTTAGGGGACTAGCGGGAGGGGCAGTCCAAGAGACCCAGTACTTC.

The J gene is TRBJ2-7, the V gene TRBV27; D is possibly TRBD2 (7 bases). Deletions cut 4 bases from V and 6 bases from J, with 13 bases between. CDR1 is MNHEY, CDR2 SMNVEV, per germline (reference sequence). This CDR3 contains 13 residues. The DNA of the CDR3 is TGTGCCAGCAGTTGGCCGGGGGGCTTCGAGCAGTACTTC. It translates to CASSWPGGFEQYF.

J is TRBJ1-5 and V is TRBV7-9, with a tentative D call TRBD1 (5 bases). V was trimmed by 3 bases and J by 6 bases, leaving 12 bases between them. The CDR3 runs 14 residues. From germline, CDR1 is SEHNR and CDR2 FQNEAQ (reference sequence). The CDR3 loop reads CASSFGGVGQPQHF. In DNA form, the CDR3 reads TGTGCCAGCAGCTTTGGGGGGGTAGGTCAGCCCCAGCATTTT.

The J gene is TRBJ2-1, the V gene TRBV28; no reliable D call. The germline V gene has CDR1 MDHEN and CDR2 SYDVKM. V dropped 3 bases and J dropped 7 bases, with 7 bases sitting between them. The length of the CDR3 is 12 residues. The CDR3 DNA reads as TGTGCCAGCAGTTTTGGCAGGAATGAGCAGTTCTTC. It is translated as CASSFGRNEQFF.

The chain carries TRBV9 and TRBJ2-1; the match to TRBD2 covers 10 bases. V lost 0 bases, J lost 4 bases, and 7 bases stayed unmatched. CDR1 is SGDLS, CDR2 YYNGEE, per germline. This CDR3 contains 17 residues. In nucleotides, the CDR3 is TGTGCCAGCAGCGTAGGACCCCAGCGGGAGGGTTACAATGAGCAGTTCTTC. Protein product: CASSVGPQREGYNEQFF.

The V call is TRBV7-9, the J call TRBJ2-2; 14 bases agree with TRBD2. The CDR3 is made up of 16 amino acids. Germline assignment: CDR1 SEHNR and CDR2 FQNEAQ (reference sequence). The J segment lost 7 bases and the V segment lost 8 bases, leaving 9 bases of the junction unmatched. The CDR3 DNA is TGTGCCAGCCTGGGGACTAGCGGGAGCCCCCACGGGGAGCTGTTTTTT. Amino acid sequence: CASLGTSGSPHGELFF. The variable domain in full, with the rest retrieved from reference TRBV7-9 and TRBJ2-2, is DTGVSQNPRHKITKRGQNVTFRCDPISEHNRLYWYRQTLGQGPEFLTYFQNEAQLEKSRLLSDRFSAERPKGSFSTLEIQRTEQGDSAMYLCASLGTSGSPHGELFFGEGSRLTVL.

The V and J genes are TRBV5-1 and TRBJ2-7, with 9 bases fitting TRBD1. The junction had 8 bases not matched to a gene; V was cut back by 1 base and J by 6 bases. Germline V CDR1 and CDR2: SGHRS, YFSETQ. The CDR3 is 15 residues long. CDR3 protein: CASSLMGQGAVEQYF. CDR3 nucleotide sequence: TGCGCCAGCAGCTTGATGGGACAGGGTGCTGTCGAGCAGTACTTC.

This chain connects TRBV14 to TRBJ2-7; D might be TRBD2 (6 bases). The CDR3 is 15 amino acids. V was cut by 2 bases and J by 5 bases, with 16 bases left in between. The germline V gene encodes CDR1 SGHDN and CDR2 FVKESK. CDR3 sequence reads: CASSQHRGLGNEQYF. The CDR3 DNA sequence: TGTGCCAGCAGCCAACACCGGGGGTTGGGGAACGAGCAGTACTTC.

The V call is TRBV14, the J call TRBJ2-1; 12 nucleotides agree with TRBD2. The V and J ends lost 3 bases and 14 bases, in that order; junction bases with no gene match: 2. Germline loops: CDR1 SGHDN, CDR2 FVKESK. There are 12 residues in the CDR3. CDR3 residues: CASSQTSGRKFF. Written as DNA, the CDR3 is TGTGCCAGCAGCCAGACTAGCGGGAGAAAGTTCTTC.

This chain joins TRBV5-6 and TRBJ2-6; perhaps TRBD2 as D (7 bases). The CDR3 contains 16 residues. V shed 3 bases and J shed 4 bases, with 14 bases lying between them. Germline CDR1 is SGHDT and CDR2 is YYEEEE. The CDR3 DNA sequence: TGTGCCAGCAGCTCCGGGGGGCCGTACGGGGCCAACGTCCTGACTTTC. Residues: CASSSGGPYGANVLTF.